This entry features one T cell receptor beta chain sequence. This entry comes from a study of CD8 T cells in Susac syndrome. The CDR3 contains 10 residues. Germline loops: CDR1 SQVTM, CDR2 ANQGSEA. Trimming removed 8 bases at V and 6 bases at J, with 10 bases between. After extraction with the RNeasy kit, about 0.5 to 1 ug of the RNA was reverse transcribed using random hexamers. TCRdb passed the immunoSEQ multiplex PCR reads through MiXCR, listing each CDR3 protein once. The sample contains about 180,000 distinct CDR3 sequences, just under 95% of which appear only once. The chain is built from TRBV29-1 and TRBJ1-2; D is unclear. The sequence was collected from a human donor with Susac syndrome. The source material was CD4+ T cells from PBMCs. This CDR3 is CSSGHDGYTF. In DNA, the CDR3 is TGCAGCTCTGGTCACGATGGCTACACCTTC.